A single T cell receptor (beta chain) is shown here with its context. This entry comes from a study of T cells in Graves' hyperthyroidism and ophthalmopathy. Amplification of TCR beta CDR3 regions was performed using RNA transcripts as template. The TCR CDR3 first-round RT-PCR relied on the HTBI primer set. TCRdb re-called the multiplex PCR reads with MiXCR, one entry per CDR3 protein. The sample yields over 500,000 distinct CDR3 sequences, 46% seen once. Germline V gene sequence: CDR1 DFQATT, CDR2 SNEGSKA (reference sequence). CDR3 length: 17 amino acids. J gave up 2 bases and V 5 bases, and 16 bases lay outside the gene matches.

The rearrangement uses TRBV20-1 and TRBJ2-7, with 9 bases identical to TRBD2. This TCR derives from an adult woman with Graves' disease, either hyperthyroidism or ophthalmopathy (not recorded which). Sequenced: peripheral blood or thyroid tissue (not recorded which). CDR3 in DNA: TGCAGTGCTGCCCAGGGCTCCCGACTAGCGGCGACCTACGAGCAGTACTTC. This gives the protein CSAAQGSRLAATYEQYF.